The clone carrying this TCR beta chain occurred a few times. The V gene lost 2 bases and the J gene lost 6 bases, with 8 bases spanning the gap. CDR3 length: 13 amino acids. The germline gives CDR1 LGHNT, CDR2 FRNRAP. Libraries were prepared by immunoSEQ multiplex PCR; TCRdb keeps only in-frame clonotypes and omits some of them. In the table there are around 130,000 clones, about 93% of which are singletons. These data originate in a study of control samples from healthy donors and cancer patients. This TCR was recovered from a man aged 18 to 29 in good health. This chain joins TRBV12-5 and TRBJ1-5, with D uncertain. Material: blood. The DNA of the CDR3 is TGTGCTAGTGGTTTGCTGGCGGGTCAGCCCCAGCATTTT. Translating gives CASGLLAGQPQHF.